The entry below describes one T cell receptor (beta chain). What it binds is not known. This sample is part of a study of T cell responses to AZD1222 COVID-19 vaccine. Study information: Second doses that came at about 4 or about 12 weeks were put together.

Measured with immunoSEQ multiplex PCR; TCRdb has only the in-frame clones, and not every one. The repertoire consists of about 150,000 clones, with roughly 90% occurring once and the leading ten covering about 1.5%. Overall study findings and caveats: Researchers report vaccine-associated CD4 TCRs spanning spike, with dominance at 160-218 and 743-854. None of the repertoires were sampled until the peak T cell response had passed. White British people made up most donors, females outnumbered males, and clonal diversity was possibly underestimated.

The CDR3 runs to 14 residues. With V trimmed by 4 bases and J by 6 bases, 4 bases remained unmatched. Germline V gene data show CDR1 as SGHTA and CDR2 as FQGNSA. The TCR was taken from an adult in good health. The sequencing used peripheral blood, collected on day 0 of AZD1222 vaccination. The chain links TRBV7-2 to TRBJ2-1, with 9 bases that match TRBD2. CDR3 bases: TGTGCCAGCAGCTACGGACTAGCGAGCAATGAGCAGTTCTTC. The encoded protein is CASSYGLASNEQFF.